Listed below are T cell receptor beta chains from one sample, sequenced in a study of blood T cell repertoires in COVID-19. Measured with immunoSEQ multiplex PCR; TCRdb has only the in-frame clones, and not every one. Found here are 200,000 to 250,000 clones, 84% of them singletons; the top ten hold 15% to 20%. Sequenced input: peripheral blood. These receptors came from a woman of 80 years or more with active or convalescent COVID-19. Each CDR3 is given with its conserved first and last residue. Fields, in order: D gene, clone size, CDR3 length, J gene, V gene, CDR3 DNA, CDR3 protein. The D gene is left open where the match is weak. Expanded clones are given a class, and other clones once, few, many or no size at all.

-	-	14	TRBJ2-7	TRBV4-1	TGCGCCAGCAGCCAAGATACCAGGGATTACGAGCAGTACTTC	CASSQDTRDYEQYF
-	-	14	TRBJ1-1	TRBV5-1	TGCGCCAGCAGCCCCGGAGCCTTGAACACTGAAGCTTTCTTT	CASSPGALNTEAFF
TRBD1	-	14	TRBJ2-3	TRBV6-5	TGTGCCAGCAGTTGGGACAGGGGGACAGATACGCAGTATTTT	CASSWDRGTDTQYF
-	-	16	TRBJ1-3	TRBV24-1	TGTGCCACCAGTGCACCCTTTACAGGGTCTGGAAACACCATATATTTT	CATSAPFTGSGNTIYF
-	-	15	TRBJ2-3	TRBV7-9	TGTGCCAGCAGCTTAGACGGGGTGTCCACAGATACGCAGTATTTT	CASSLDGVSTDTQYF
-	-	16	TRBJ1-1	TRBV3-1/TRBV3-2	TGTGCCAGCAGCCAAGATGGTCAGGGCCGGAACACTGAAGCTTTCTTT	CASSQDGQGRNTEAFF
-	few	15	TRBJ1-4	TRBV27	TGTGCCAGCAGCCGGGACACCACAACTAATGAAAAACTGTTTTTT	CASSRDTTTNEKLFF
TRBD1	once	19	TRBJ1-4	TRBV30	TGTGCCTGGAGTCGGCTCCTTTCGGGACAGGGGGCTGCTAATGAAAAACTGTTTTTT	CAWSRLLSGQGAANEKLFF
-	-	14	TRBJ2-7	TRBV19	TGTGCCAGTAGTATCGGCGGCAGCCGGAGCGAGCAGTACTTC	CASSIGGSRSEQYF
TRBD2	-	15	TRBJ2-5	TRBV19	TGTGCCAGTAGTCGTAGCGGGGGAGTACAAGAGACCCAGTACTTC	CASSRSGGVQETQYF
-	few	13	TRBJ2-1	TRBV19	TGTGCCAGTAGTACTTCCGGGAAAACTGAGCAGTTCTTC	CASSTSGKTEQFF
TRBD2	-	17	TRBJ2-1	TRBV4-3	TGCGCCAGCAGCCAAGGTGACGGCGGGGGAGTTGCAAATGAGCAGTTCTTC	CASSQGDGGGVANEQFF
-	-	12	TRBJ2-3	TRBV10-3	TGTGCCATCAGCCCGACGGGAGATACGCAGTATTTT	CAISPTGDTQYF
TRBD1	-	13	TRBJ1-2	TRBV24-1	TGTGCCACCAGTGAGGGACAGGGCTATGGCTACACCTTC	CATSEGQGYGYTF
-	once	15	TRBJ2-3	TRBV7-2	TGTGCCAGCAGCTCCAGGGGGGCTAGCACAGATACGCAGTATTTT	CASSSRGASTDTQYF
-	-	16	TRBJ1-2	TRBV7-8	TGTGCCAGCAGCCCCCGGACGGGGTTTATTAACTATGGCTACACCTTC	CASSPRTGFINYGYTF
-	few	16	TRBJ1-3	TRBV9	TGTGCCAGCAGCCCCGGATGGGGAGCGTCGGGAAACACCATATATTTT	CASSPGWGASGNTIYF
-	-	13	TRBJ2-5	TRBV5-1	TGCGCCAGCAGCTTAAGGGGTCAGGAGACCCAGTACTTC	CASSLRGQETQYF
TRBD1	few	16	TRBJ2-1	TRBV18	TGTGCCAGCTCACCGACCGGGACAGGGGGCTACAATGAGCAGTTCTTC	CASSPTGTGGYNEQFF
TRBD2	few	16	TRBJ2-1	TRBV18	TGTGCCAGCTCACCATCTGTAGCGGGGACTAACAATGAGCAGTTCTTC	CASSPSVAGTNNEQFF
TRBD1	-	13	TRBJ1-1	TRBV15	TGTGCCACCAGCGGGGACAGGAACACTGAAGCTTTCTTT	CATSGDRNTEAFF
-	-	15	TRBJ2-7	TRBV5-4	TGTGCCAGCAGCTTGGAGAGGGGGAGCTCCTACGAGCAGTACTTC	CASSLERGSSYEQYF
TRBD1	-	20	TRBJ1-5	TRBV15	TGTGCCACCAGCAGAGGGGCCCCCGGCAGGGGGCGAAGGGGCAATCAGCCCCAGCATTTT	CATSRGAPGRGRRGNQPQHF
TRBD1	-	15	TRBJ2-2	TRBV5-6	TGTGCCAGCAGCTTCAGGGGGTCTAGGGCCGGGGAGCTGTTTTTT	CASSFRGSRAGELFF
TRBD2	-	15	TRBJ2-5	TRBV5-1	TGCGCCAGCAGCCACGGGACTATCGTCCGGGAGACCCAGTACTTC	CASSHGTIVRETQYF
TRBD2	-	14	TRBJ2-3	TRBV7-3	TGTGCCAGCAGCTGGGACCGGACTAGCGAGACGCAGTATTTT	CASSWDRTSETQYF
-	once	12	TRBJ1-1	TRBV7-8	TGTGCCAGCAGCCAACGGGACACTGAAGCTTTCTTT	CASSQRDTEAFF
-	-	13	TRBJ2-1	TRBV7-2	TGTGCCAGCAGCTTCGTCAGGGAAAATGAGCAGTTCTTC	CASSFVRENEQFF
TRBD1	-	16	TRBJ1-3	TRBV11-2	TGTGCCAGCAGCGGGATATCCGACAGGGGAAGAAACACCATATATTTT	CASSGISDRGRNTIYF
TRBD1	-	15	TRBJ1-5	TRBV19	TGTGCCAGTAGTATTAGGGACAGAAGCAATCAGCCCCAGCATTTT	CASSIRDRSNQPQHF
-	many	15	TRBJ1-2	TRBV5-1	TGCGCCAGCAGCCAAGTAGACTCTTCATACTATGGCTACACCTTC	CASSQVDSSYYGYTF
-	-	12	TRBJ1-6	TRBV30	TGTGCCTGGAGTGCAGGGGCAGGGCCCCTCCACTTT	CAWSAGAGPLHF
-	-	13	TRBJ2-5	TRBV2	TGTGCCAGCAGTGACAGGGTCCAAGAGACCCAGTACTTC	CASSDRVQETQYF
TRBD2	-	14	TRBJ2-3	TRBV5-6	TGTGCCAGCAGTAGGCGGGAGGGGACGGATACGCAGTATTTT	CASSRREGTDTQYF
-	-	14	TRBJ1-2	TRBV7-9	TGTGCCAGCAGGCACAATACAGGGATATATGGCTACACCTTC	CASRHNTGIYGYTF
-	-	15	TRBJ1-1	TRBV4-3	TGCGCCAGCAGCCAAGACACAGGGTTGGACACTGAAGCTTTCTTT	CASSQDTGLDTEAFF
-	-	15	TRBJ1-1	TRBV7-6	TGTGCCAGCAGCTCAATAGCCCTGGGGAACACTGAAGCTTTCTTT	CASSSIALGNTEAFF
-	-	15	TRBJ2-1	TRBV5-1	TGCGCCAGCAGCCCAATCAGCGGTGCCTACAATGAGCAGTTCTTC	CASSPISGAYNEQFF
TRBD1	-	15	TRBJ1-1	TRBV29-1	TGCAGCGTTGAAGGGGCCAGGACAGGCGGAACTGAAGCTTTCTTT	CSVEGARTGGTEAFF
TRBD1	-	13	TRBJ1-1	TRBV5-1	TGCGCCAGCAGCAGGGACAGGGGCACTGAAGCTTTCTTT	CASSRDRGTEAFF
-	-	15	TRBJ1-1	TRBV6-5	TGTGCCAGCAGTTACCCAGGGATACCCAACACTGAAGCTTTCTTT	CASSYPGIPNTEAFF
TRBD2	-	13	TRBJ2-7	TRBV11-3	TGTGCCAGCAGCTTTCAGGGAGGGTACGAGCAGTACTTC	CASSFQGGYEQYF
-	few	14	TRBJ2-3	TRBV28	TGTGCCAGCAGCGAGACTAACCTCATGCATACGCAGTATTTT	CASSETNLMHTQYF
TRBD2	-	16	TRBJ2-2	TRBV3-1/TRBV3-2	TGTGCCAGCAGCCTCAGGACTAGCGGGGGTCCCGGGGAGCTGTTTTTT	CASSLRTSGGPGELFF
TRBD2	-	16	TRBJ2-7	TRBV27	TGTGCCAGCAGTCCCCGGACTAGCGGGAGTGTTTACGAGCAGTACTTC	CASSPRTSGSVYEQYF
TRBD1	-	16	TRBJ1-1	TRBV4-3	TGCGCCAGCAGCCAAGAGGTTGGCTGGGGACAGGGTACGGCTTTCTTT	CASSQEVGWGQGTAFF
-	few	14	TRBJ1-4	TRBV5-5	TGTGCCAGCAGCTTGGTGGCAGGGTTTGAAAAACTGTTTTTT	CASSLVAGFEKLFF
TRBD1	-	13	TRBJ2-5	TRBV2	TGTGCCGGGTCCGGGACAGGGGAAGAGACCCAGTACTTC	CAGSGTGEETQYF
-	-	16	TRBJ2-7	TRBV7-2	TGTGCCAGCAGCTCCAGGGGCCCTACCGGAACCTACGAGCAGTACTTC	CASSSRGPTGTYEQYF